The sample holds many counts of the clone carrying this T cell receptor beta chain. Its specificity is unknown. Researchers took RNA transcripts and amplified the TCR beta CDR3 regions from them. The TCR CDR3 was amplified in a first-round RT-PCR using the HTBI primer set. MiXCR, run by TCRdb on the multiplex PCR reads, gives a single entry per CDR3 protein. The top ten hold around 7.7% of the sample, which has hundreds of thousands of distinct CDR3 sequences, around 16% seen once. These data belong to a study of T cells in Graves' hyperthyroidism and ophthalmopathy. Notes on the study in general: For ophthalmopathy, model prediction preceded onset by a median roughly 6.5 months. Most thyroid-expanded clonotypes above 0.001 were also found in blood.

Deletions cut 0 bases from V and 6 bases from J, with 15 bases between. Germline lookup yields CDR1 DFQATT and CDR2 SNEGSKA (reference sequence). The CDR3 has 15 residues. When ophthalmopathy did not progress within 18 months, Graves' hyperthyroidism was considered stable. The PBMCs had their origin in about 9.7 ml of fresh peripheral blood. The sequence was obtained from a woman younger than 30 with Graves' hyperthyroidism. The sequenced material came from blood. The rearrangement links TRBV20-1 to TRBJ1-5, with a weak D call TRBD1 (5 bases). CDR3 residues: CSAREQGWNGQPQHF. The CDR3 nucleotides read TGCAGTGCTAGAGAGCAGGGCTGGAACGGTCAGCCCCAGCATTTT.